This T cell receptor (beta chain) was documented in a study of cytomegalovirus exposure and HLA in healthy donors. Points from the study as a whole: Cytomegalovirus association was assigned to 150 to 200 TCR beta chains. TCR association rates varied by HLA locus in a later analysis, with DRB1 highest and HLA-C lowest.

Vbeta (60) and Jbeta (13) primers were used in the PCR. The assay was immunoSEQ multiplex PCR, and TCRdb's table has in-frame clones only and misses some. The sample consists of around 300,000 clones, just over 70% of them appearing once. V shed 3 bases, J shed 8 bases, and the junction held 11 bases outside the gene matches. This CDR3 region has 15 residues. Germline-derived CDR1 and CDR2 are SEHNR and FQNEAQ (reference sequence). As regards this clone: Its antigen is still unknown.

The sequenced sample consisted of PBMCs. The receptor was derived from a female donor in good health and CMV-seronegative. The rearrangement uses TRBV7-9 and TRBJ1-2, with 8 bases that match TRBD1. CDR3 DNA sequence: TGTGCCAGCAGCTTGGACAGGGAGGGTTCGAGGGGCTACACCTTC. Translation: CASSLDREGSRGYTF. Based on the CDR3 plus reference TRBV7-9 and TRBJ1-2, the full variable domain is DTGVSQNPRHKITKRGQNVTFRCDPISEHNRLYWYRQTLGQGPEFLTYFQNEAQLEKSRLLSDRFSAERPKGSFSTLEIQRTEQGDSAMYLCASSLDREGSRGYTFGSGTRLTVV.